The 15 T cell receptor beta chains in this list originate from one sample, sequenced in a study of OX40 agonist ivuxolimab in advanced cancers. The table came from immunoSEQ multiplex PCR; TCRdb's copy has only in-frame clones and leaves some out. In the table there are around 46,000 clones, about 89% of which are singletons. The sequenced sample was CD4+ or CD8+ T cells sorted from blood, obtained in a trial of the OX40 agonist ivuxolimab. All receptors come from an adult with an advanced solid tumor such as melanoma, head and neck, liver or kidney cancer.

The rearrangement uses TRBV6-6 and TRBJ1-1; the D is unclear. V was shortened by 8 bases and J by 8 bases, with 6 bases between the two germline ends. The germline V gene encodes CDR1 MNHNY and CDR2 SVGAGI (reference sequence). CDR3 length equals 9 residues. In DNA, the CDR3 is TGTGCCAGCGGTTTGGAAGCTTTCTTT. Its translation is CASGLEAFF.

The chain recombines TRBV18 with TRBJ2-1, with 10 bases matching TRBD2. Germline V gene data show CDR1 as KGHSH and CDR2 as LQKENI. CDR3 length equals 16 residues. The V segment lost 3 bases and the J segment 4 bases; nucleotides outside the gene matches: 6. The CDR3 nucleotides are TGTGCCAGCTCACCCCCTAGCGGGGGAGATTACAATGAGCAGTTCTTC. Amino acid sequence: CASSPPSGGDYNEQFF.

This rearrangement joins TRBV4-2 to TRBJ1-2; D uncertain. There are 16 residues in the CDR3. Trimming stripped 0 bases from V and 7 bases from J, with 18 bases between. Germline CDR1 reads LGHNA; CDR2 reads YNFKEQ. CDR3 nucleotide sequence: TGTGCCAGCAGCCAAGAATCTAGACTGGTTACCGGTGGCTACACCTTC. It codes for CASSQESRLVTGGYTF.

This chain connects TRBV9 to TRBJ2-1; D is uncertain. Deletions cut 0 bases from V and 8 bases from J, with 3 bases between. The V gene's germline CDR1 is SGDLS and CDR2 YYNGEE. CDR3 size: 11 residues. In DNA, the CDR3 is TGTGCCAGCAGCGTAGGTCATGAGCAGTTCTTC. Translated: CASSVGHEQFF.

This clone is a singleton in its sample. The CDR3 DNA reads as TGTGCCAGCAGCTTGGGACAGGGGTTGGCTGAAGCTTTCTTT. Residues: CASSLGQGLAEAFF. V and J are TRBV5-6 and TRBJ1-1; 8 positions match TRBD1. Germline values: CDR1 SGHDT, CDR2 YYEEEE. The length of the CDR3 is 14 residues. V gave up 0 bases and J gave up 6 bases; unmatched junction bases: 4.

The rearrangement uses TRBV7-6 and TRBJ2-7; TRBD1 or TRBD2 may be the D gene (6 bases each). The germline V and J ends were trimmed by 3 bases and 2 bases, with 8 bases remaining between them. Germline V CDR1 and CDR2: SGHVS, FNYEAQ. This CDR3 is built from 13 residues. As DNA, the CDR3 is TGTGCCAGCAGCTTCGGGGGCACCTACGAGCAGTACTTC. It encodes CASSFGGTYEQYF.

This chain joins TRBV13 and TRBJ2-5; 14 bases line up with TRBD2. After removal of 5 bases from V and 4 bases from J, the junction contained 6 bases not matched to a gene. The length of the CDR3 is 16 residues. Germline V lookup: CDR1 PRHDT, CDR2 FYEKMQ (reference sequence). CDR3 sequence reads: CASSARLAGGVETQYF. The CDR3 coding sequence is TGTGCCAGCAGCGCCAGACTAGCGGGAGGGGTAGAGACCCAGTACTTC.

CDR3 nucleotides: TGTGCCAGCAGCCCCGAGGGCCTGTGGTACAATGAGCAGTTCTTC. Amino acid sequence: CASSPEGLWYNEQFF. The rearrangement uses TRBV5-5 and TRBJ2-1, with D perhaps TRBD2 (5 bases). The CDR3 spans 15 residues. V lost 4 bases, J lost 4 bases, and 15 bases lay in between. Looked up from germline, CDR1 is SGHKS and CDR2 is YYEKEE (reference sequence).

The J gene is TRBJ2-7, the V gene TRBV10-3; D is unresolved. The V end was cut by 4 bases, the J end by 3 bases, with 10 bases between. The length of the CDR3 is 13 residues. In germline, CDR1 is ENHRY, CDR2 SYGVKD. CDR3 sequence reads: CAISGGYVYEQYF. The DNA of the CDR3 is TGTGCCATCAGTGGAGGCTACGTCTACGAGCAGTACTTC.

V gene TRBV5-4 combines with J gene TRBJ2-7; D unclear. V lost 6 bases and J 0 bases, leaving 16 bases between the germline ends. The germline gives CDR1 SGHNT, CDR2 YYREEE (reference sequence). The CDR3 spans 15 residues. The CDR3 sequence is CASTSRDTDSYEQYF. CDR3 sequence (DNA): TGTGCCAGCACATCAAGAGACACAGACTCCTACGAGCAGTACTTC.

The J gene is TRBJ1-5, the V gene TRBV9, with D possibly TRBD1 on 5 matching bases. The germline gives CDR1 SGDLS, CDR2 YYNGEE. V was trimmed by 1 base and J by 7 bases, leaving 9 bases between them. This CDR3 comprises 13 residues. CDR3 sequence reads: CASSVNDRQPQHF. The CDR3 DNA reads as TGTGCCAGCAGCGTAAATGACAGACAGCCCCAGCATTTT.

The CDR3 coding sequence is TGTGCCACCAGCAGAGATTGGGGACTAGCGGCCTACGAGCAGTACTTC. Translated: CATSRDWGLAAYEQYF. This chain links TRBV15 with TRBJ2-7, with 11 positions matching TRBD2. The CDR3 length is 16 residues. V shed 0 bases and J 2 bases; nucleotides not matched to a gene: 3. CDR1 and CDR2 from the germline V gene are LNHNV and YYDKDF (reference sequence).

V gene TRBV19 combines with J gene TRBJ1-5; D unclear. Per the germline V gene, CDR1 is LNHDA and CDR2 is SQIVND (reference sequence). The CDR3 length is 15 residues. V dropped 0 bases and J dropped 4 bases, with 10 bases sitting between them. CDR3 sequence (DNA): TGTGCCAGTAGTATAGATAATTCGGAGAATCAGCCCCAGCATTTT. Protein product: CASSIDNSENQPQHF.

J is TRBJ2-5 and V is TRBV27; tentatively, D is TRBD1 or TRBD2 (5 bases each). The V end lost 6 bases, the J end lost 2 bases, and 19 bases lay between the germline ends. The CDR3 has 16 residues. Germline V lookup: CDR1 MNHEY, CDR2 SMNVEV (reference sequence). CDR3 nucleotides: TGTGCCAGCAGCTCCCGGTGGGGGAGAAAGCAAGAGACCCAGTACTTC. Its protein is CASSSRWGRKQETQYF.

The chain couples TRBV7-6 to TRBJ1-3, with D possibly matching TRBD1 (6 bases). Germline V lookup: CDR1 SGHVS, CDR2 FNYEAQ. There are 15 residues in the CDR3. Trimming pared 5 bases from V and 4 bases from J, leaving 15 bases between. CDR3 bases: TGTGCCAGCAGCCCCCAGGGGAAGGGAGGAAACACCATATATTTT. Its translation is CASSPQGKGGNTIYF.